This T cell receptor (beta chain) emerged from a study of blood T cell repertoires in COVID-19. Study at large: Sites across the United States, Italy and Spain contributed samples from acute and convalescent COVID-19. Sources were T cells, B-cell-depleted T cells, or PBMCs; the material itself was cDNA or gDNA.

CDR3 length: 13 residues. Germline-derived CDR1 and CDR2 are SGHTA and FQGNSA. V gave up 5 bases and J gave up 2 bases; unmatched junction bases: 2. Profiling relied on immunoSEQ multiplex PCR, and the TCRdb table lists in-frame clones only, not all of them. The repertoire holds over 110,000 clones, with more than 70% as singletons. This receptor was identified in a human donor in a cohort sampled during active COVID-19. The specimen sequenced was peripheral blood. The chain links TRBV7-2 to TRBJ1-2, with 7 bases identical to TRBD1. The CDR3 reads CASSPQGNYGYTF. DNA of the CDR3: TGTGCCAGCAGCCCACAGGGGAACTATGGCTACACCTTC.